This T cell receptor beta chain appears in the sequencing data of a study of cytomegalovirus exposure and HLA in healthy donors. The study's findings and limits: Only CMV serostatus was available as immune exposure information. Among TCR sequences, most were rare, though some public TCRs appeared in many donors.

The PCR contained 60 Vbeta and 13 Jbeta primers. Profiled with immunoSEQ multiplex PCR; TCRdb holds only in-frame clones, not every one. This table has 150,000 to 200,000 clones, 75% to 80% appearing once. Germline V CDR1 and CDR2: MNHEY, SMNVEV (reference sequence). The CDR3 totals 14 residues. V was clipped by 3 bases and J by 2 bases, with 11 bases between them. On this clone itself: Antigen specificity is unknown.

The TCR originated in a man aged 35 to 55 in good health and CMV-seropositive. The sample comprised PBMCs. The chain employs TRBV27 and TRBJ2-7, with D perhaps TRBD1 (5 bases). The CDR3 DNA is TGTGCCAGCAGTTTTGGGGCAGAGCCCTACGAGCAGTACTTC. Translating it yields CASSFGAEPYEQYF.